One sample yielded the 19 T cell receptor beta chains listed below, sequenced in a study of T cells after yellow fever vaccination (dated by TCRdb to about 2019). Sample treatment or condition, as interpreted from the label and publication: live attenuated yellow fever vaccine strain. Library construction relied on 5' RACE. Data came from an Illumina NovaSeq 6000. TCRdb reanalyzed the raw reads on its own, using fastp at Q25 for trimming and MiXCR for clone calling, and kept in-frame beta chains. Merged by CDR3 protein, the rows form single entries marked with the most common genes and DNA. This sample lists 200,000 to 250,000 distinct CDR3 sequences; 2.5% to 3.5% were detected once. Approximately 3.5% of the sample belongs to the ten largest clones. This specimen consisted of CD4+ T cells sorted from PBMCs, obtained 10 days after the yellow fever booster vaccination. These receptors were taken from a man younger than 35 who received the YFV17D yellow fever vaccine.

This clonotype has at least ten counts. The rearrangement links TRBV10-3 to TRBJ2-1; the D gene is possibly TRBD2 (6 bases). The germline V and J ends were trimmed by 4 bases and 0 bases, with 19 bases remaining between them. The CDR3 runs 18 residues. Germline lookup yields CDR1 ENHRY and CDR2 SYGVKD. CDR3 region: CAISGDGGSPSSYNEQFF. The CDR3 DNA sequence: TGTGCCATCAGTGGGGATGGGGGGTCCCCAAGCTCCTACAATGAGCAGTTCTTC.

At least ten counts were recorded for this clonotype. V and J are TRBV11-2 and TRBJ2-1; TRBD2 aligns across 8 bases. Germline assignment: CDR1 SGHAT and CDR2 FQNNGV. There are 15 residues in the CDR3. The V and J ends lost 5 bases and 4 bases, in that order; junction bases with no gene match: 7. This CDR3 reads CASSQMAGGYNEQFF. CDR3 nucleotides: TGTGCCAGCAGCCAGATGGCGGGGGGATACAATGAGCAGTTCTTC.

J is TRBJ1-4 and V is TRBV18; weak D call: TRBD1 (6 bases). The V gene's germline CDR1 is KGHSH and CDR2 LQKENI. The V end lost 6 bases, the J end lost 4 bases, and 12 bases lay between the germline ends. The CDR3 runs 14 residues. The CDR3 bases are TGTGCCAGCTCTTCGGACAGAGATAATGAAAAACTGTTTTTT. It encodes CASSSDRDNEKLFF.

V and J are TRBV12-3 or TRBV12-4 and TRBJ2-3, with 12 nucleotides matching TRBD2. CDR3 length equals 15 residues. V dropped 6 bases and J dropped 4; count of bases not matched to a gene: 5. The CDR3 region is CASRKLAGGADTQYF. The DNA of the CDR3 is TGTGCCAGCAGGAAACTAGCGGGGGGTGCAGATACGCAGTATTTT.

This clonotype was seen repeatedly, ten times or more. The chain uses TRBV28 and TRBJ2-1, with D tentatively TRBD2 (6 bases). Trimming cost V 4 bases and J 0 bases, with 13 bases left between them. This CDR3 region has 16 residues. Germline-derived CDR1 and CDR2 are MDHEN and SYDVKM. CDR3 nucleotide sequence: TGTGCCAGCAGTTCGCCGACTAGTAGCTCCTACAATGAGCAGTTCTTC. This gives the protein CASSSPTSSSYNEQFF.

This clonotype turned up a few times. This rearrangement joins TRBV12-3 or TRBV12-4 to TRBJ2-2, with D hard to call. This CDR3 spans 16 amino acids. Trimming removed 5 bases at V and 0 bases at J, with 13 bases between. Here the CDR3 reads CASSHMTRPNTGELFF. The CDR3 coding sequence is TGTGCCAGCAGTCACATGACCCGCCCGAACACCGGGGAGCTGTTTTTT.

This clonotype was counted ten times or more. The chain links TRBV7-2 to TRBJ2-7; 7 nucleotides line up with TRBD2. Trimming removed 2 bases from V and 3 bases from J; junction bases left unmatched: 13. Germline loops: CDR1 SGHTA, CDR2 FQGNSA. The CDR3 sequence is 17 residues long. CDR3: CASSLLRVASGYYEQYF. CDR3 nucleotides: TGTGCCAGCAGCTTACTCCGGGTTGCTAGCGGATACTACGAGCAGTACTTC.

About this clonotype itself: A much larger clonotype is one base distant, so this may be a read error. The gene calls are TRBV20-1 and TRBJ2-5; the match to TRBD2 covers 11 bases. Germline-derived CDR1 and CDR2 are DFQATT and SNEGSKA (reference sequence). The CDR3 spans 14 residues. The V and J ends lost 6 bases and 5 bases, in that order; junction bases with no gene match: 8. The DNA of the CDR3 is TGCAGTGCGGGTCTAGCGGGGGGCCCGGAGACCCAGTACTTC. Protein product: CSAGLAGGPETQYF.

This clonotype was detected ten times or more. The CDR3 nucleotides read TGTGCCAGCAGCTCGGGACATCGGGACACCGGGGAGCTGTTTTTT. It yields the protein CASSSGHRDTGELFF. The chain couples TRBV11-2 to TRBJ2-2; TRBD1 is a possible D gene (6 bases). Germline V gives CDR1 SGHAT, CDR2 FQNNGV. V was cut by 4 bases and J by 3 bases, with 12 bases left in between. The CDR3 contains 15 residues.

This clonotype was seen repeatedly, ten times or more. The chain employs TRBV27 and TRBJ1-6; D is possibly TRBD1 (5 bases). The germline gives CDR1 MNHEY, CDR2 SMNVEV (reference sequence). CDR3 length: 13 amino acids. The ends were cut back, 5 bases at V and 8 bases at J, with 10 bases in the middle. CDR3: CASSHTQDSPLHF. The CDR3 nucleotides are TGTGCCAGCAGTCACACACAGGATTCACCCCTCCACTTT.

This clonotype turned up a few times. The genes are TRBV28 and TRBJ2-1; the match to TRBD1 covers 10 bases. J was trimmed by 7 bases and V by 5 bases; bases with no gene match: 8. Germline V gene data show CDR1 as MDHEN and CDR2 as SYDVKM. The CDR3 sequence is 15 residues long. CDR3 nucleotide sequence: TGTGCCAGCAGTAACCCGGGACAGGGGAATAATGAGCAGTTCTTC. It codes for CASSNPGQGNNEQFF.

This clonotype was detected many times. This chain joins TRBV5-1 and TRBJ1-1, with 7 positions matching TRBD1. The CDR3 has 13 amino acids. Germline loops: CDR1 SGHRS, CDR2 YFSETQ. The ends lost 1 base at V and 7 bases at J; junction bases unmatched: 4. Here the CDR3 DNA reads TGCGCCAGCAGCTTGAGGGGGCAGAGTGAAGCTTTCTTT. Its protein is CASSLRGQSEAFF.

This clonotype was observed a few times. The V and J genes are TRBV7-2 and TRBJ2-5; no clear D gene. Deletions cut 1 base from V and 5 bases from J, with 14 bases between. Germline CDR1 is SGHTA and CDR2 is FQGNSA. The CDR3 covers 15 residues. The CDR3 reads CASSLVSPPRETQYF. In nucleotides, the CDR3 is TGTGCCAGCAGCTTAGTCTCTCCCCCAAGGGAGACCCAGTACTTC.

This clonotype was recorded at least ten times. The chain has TRBV4-2 and TRBJ2-5; 11 bases agree with TRBD2. The V and J ends lost 5 bases and 2 bases, in that order; junction bases with no gene match: 4. Germline V gene lookup returns CDR1 LGHNA and CDR2 YNFKEQ. There are 15 residues in the CDR3. DNA for the CDR3: TGTGCCAGCAGCGAGATAGCGGGGGGGCAAGAGACCCAGTACTTC. Translation: CASSEIAGGQETQYF.

In its sample, this clonotype was seen many times. J is TRBJ2-2 and V is TRBV4-2; 8 nucleotides align to TRBD1. This CDR3 comprises 14 residues. V was clipped by 2 bases and J by 6 bases; unmatched bases: 2. Germline V gene lookup returns CDR1 LGHNA and CDR2 YNFKEQ. CDR3 nucleotide sequence: TGTGCCAGCAGCCAACAGGGGGCCTCCGGGGAGCTGTTTTTT. Its protein is CASSQQGASGELFF.

This clonotype has a count of ten or more. The CDR3 DNA reads as TGTGCCAGCAGCCACGTCCACGGACAGGGGAAGGAGACCCAGTACTTC. Translation: CASSHVHGQGKETQYF. The V call is TRBV7-6, the J call TRBJ2-5; TRBD1 agrees at 9 bases. Germline CDR1 reads SGHVS; CDR2 reads FNYEAQ. The CDR3 spans 16 residues. Germline trimming cut 5 bases from V and 5 bases from J; bases unmatched to any gene: 12.

This clonotype was seen a few times. The V gene is TRBV5-1, the J gene TRBJ1-4, with TRBD1 as a possible D gene (6 bases). In germline, CDR1 is SGHRS, CDR2 YFSETQ. V lost 4 bases and J lost 5, with 15 bases in between. The CDR3 extends over 15 amino acids. CDR3 bases: TGCGCCAGCAGCGTAACCGGGGGGCCCAATGAAAAACTGTTTTTT. It yields the protein CASSVTGGPNEKLFF.

This clonotype was detected many times. The chain employs TRBV3-1 and TRBJ1-1, with 7 positions matching TRBD1. J was trimmed by 5 bases and V by 5 bases; bases with no gene match: 5. The CDR3 has 13 residues. Germline-derived CDR1 and CDR2 are LGHDT and YNNKEL (reference sequence). CDR3 nucleotide sequence: TGTGCCAGCAGCAGGGGGCCGGGGACTGAAGCTTTCTTT. Encoded protein: CASSRGPGTEAFF.

This clonotype was observed a few times. The chain recombines TRBV4-2 with TRBJ1-2; TRBD1 is a possible D gene (5 bases). CDR1 is LGHNA, CDR2 YNFKEQ, per germline. The CDR3 is 16 amino acids. The V end was cut by 2 bases, the J end by 7 bases, with 20 bases between. Here the CDR3 reads CASSQYENNQGSGYTF. DNA for the CDR3: TGTGCCAGCAGCCAATACGAAAACAATCAGGGATCTGGCTACACCTTC.